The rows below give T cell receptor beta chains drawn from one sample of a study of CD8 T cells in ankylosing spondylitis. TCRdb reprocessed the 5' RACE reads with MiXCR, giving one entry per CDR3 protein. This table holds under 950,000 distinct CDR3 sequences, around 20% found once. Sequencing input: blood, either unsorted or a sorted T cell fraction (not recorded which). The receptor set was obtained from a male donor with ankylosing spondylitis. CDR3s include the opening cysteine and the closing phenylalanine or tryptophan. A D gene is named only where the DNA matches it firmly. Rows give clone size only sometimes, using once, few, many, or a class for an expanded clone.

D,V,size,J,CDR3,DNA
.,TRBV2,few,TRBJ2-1,CASSPRVLLMNEQFF,TGTGCCAGCAGTCCCCGGGTCTTACTAATGAATGAGCAGTTCTTC
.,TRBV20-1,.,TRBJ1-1,CSARVTGNGKAFF,TGCAGTGCTAGAGTAACAGGGAATGGAAAAGCTTTCTTT
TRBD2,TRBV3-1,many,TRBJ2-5,CASSQGLAGGETQYF,TGTGCCAGCAGCCAGGGACTAGCAGGGGGGGAGACCCAGTACTTC
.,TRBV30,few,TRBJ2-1,CAWSVSYFYNEQFF,TGTGCCTGGAGTGTTAGCTACTTCTACAATGAGCAGTTCTTC
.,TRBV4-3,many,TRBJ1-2,CASSQDGTGGNYGYTF,TGCGCCAGCAGCCAAGATGGTACAGGCGGAAACTATGGCTACACCTTC
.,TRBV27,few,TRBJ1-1,CASSLSGVTEAFF,TGTGCCAGCAGTCTAAGTGGAGTTACTGAAGCTTTCTTT
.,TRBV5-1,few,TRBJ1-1,CASSLVEENTEAFF,TGCGCCAGCAGCTTGGTTGAAGAAAACACTGAAGCTTTCTTT
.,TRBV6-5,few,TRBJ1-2,CASSSDNYGYTF,TGTGCCAGCAGTTCCGACAACTATGGCTACACCTTC
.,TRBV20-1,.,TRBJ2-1,CSARGHSDNEQFF,TGCAGTGCCCGCGGACACTCTGACAATGAGCAGTTCTTC
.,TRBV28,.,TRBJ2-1,CASSLFPRGRSEQFF,TGTGCCAGCAGTTTATTCCCTCGGGGGAGGAGTGAGCAGTTCTTC
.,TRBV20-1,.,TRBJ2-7,CSASPRGHEQYF,TGCAGTGCTAGTCCCCGGGGCCACGAGCAGTACTTC
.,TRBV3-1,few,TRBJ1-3,CASSQEGPGNTIYF,TGTGCCAGCAGCCAGGAGGGACCTGGAAACACCATATATTTT
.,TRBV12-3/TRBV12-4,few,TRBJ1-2,CALKRSWEEAAYGYTF,TGTGCCCTAAAAAGGAGTTGGGAAGAGGCGGCCTATGGCTACACCTTC
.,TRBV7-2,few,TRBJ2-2,CASSPRLGPMTGELFF,TGTGCCAGCAGCCCCCGACTAGGTCCCATGACCGGGGAGCTGTTTTTT
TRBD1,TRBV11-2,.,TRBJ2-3,CASSLDPGGRRSDTQYF,TGTGCCAGCAGCTTAGATCCAGGGGGCCGTCGATCAGATACGCAGTATTTT
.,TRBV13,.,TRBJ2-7,CASSAGGGARYEQYF,TGTGCCAGCAGCGCCGGAGGAGGGGCTAGGTACGAGCAGTACTTC
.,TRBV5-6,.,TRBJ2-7,CASSKGPPRGEQYF,TGTGCCAGCAGCAAGGGACCGCCGCGCGGAGAGCAGTACTTC
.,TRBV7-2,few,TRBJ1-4,CASSLGGRSNEKLFF,TGTGCCAGCAGCCTAGGCGGGCGTAGCAATGAAAAACTGTTTTTT
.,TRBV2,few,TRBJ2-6,CASSEPGSGANVLTF,TGTGCCAGCAGTGAACCGGGATCCGGGGCCAACGTCCTGACTTTC
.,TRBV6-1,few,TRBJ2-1,CASSLRGVLSANEQFF,TGTGCCAGCAGTCTGCGCGGGGTGCTATCAGCCAATGAGCAGTTCTTC
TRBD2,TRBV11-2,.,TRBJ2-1,CASSLAGSGNPYNEQFF,TGTGCCAGCAGCTTAGCTGGTAGCGGGAACCCTTACAATGAGCAGTTCTTC
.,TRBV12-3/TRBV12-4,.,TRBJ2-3,CASSFASSSTDTQYF,TGTGCCAGCAGTTTCGCCAGTTCAAGCACAGATACGCAGTATTTT
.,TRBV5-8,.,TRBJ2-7,CASAPPWGDIVSYEQYF,TGTGCCAGCGCGCCCCCCTGGGGGGACATTGTCTCCTACGAGCAGTACTTC
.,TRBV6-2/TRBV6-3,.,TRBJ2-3,CASGTTSAVHTDTQYF,TGTGCCAGCGGGACCACCTCGGCGGTTCACACAGATACGCAGTATTTT
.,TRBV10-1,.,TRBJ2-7,CASSETGRPYEQYF,TGCGCCAGCAGTGAAACAGGACGACCCTACGAGCAGTACTTC
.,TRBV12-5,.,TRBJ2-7,CASGSNYEQYF,TGTGCTAGTGGTTCCAACTACGAGCAGTACTTC
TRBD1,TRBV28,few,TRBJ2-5,CASRLQGARKETQYF,TGTGCCAGCAGGCTTCAGGGGGCTAGGAAGGAGACCCAGTACTTC
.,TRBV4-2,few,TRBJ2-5,CASSPPSGNVETQYF,TGTGCCAGCAGCCCGCCCTCGGGGAACGTGGAGACCCAGTACTTC
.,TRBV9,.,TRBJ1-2,CASSVATGNYGYTF,TGTGCCAGCAGCGTAGCTACAGGGAACTATGGCTACACCTTC
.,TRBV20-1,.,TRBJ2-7,CSARRTHADEQYF,TGCAGTGCTCGCAGGACCCATGCGGACGAGCAGTACTTC
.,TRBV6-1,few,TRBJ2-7,CASIRGASSYEQYF,TGTGCCAGCATCCGCGGCGCGAGCTCCTACGAGCAGTACTTC
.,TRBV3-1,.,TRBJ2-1,CASSQGREGHEQFF,TGTGCCAGCAGCCAAGGGAGAGAGGGGCATGAGCAGTTCTTC
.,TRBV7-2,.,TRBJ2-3,CASSSLAGGDADTQYF,TGTGCCAGCAGCTCCTTAGCAGGAGGGGACGCAGATACGCAGTATTTT
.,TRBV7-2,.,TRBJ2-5,CASGRDSYKETQYF,TGTGCCAGTGGGCGGGACTCATATAAAGAGACCCAGTACTTC
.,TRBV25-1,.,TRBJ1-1,CASSVGRANTEAFF,TGTGCCAGCAGTGTGGGCAGGGCTAACACTGAAGCTTTCTTT
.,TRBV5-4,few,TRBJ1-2,CASSPDWAANYGYTF,TGTGCCAGCAGCCCCGATTGGGCGGCTAACTATGGCTACACCTTC
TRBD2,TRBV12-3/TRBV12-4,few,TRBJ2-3,CASTLAEITDTQYF,TGTGCCAGCACCCTAGCGGAGATCACAGATACGCAGTATTTT
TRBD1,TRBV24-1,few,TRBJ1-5,CATSDLGTGGVQPQHF,TGTGCCACCAGTGACCTTGGGACAGGGGGCGTTCAGCCCCAGCATTTT
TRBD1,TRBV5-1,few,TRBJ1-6,CASSLGGQVGNSPLHF,TGCGCCAGCAGCTTGGGGGGACAGGTGGGAAATTCACCCCTCCACTTT
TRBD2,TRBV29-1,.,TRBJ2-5,CSVEDGGAWETQYF,TGCAGCGTTGAAGACGGGGGGGCCTGGGAGACCCAGTACTTC
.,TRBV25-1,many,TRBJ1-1,CASRGGRAEAFF,TGTGCCAGCAGAGGGGGTCGCGCTGAAGCTTTCTTT
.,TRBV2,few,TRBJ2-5,CASSEVNSQETQYF,TGTGCCAGCAGTGAAGTTAACAGTCAAGAGACCCAGTACTTC
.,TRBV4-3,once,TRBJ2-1,CASSSRMGTNNEQFF,TGCGCCAGCAGCTCCCGAATGGGTACCAACAATGAGCAGTTCTTC
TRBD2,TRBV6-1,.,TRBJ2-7,CASSQSGGQTYEQYF,TGTGCCAGCAGTCAAAGCGGGGGGCAAACCTACGAGCAGTACTTC
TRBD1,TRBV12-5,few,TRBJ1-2,CASGWPGQVSANYGYTF,TGTGCTAGTGGTTGGCCGGGACAGGTATCGGCTAACTATGGCTACACCTTC
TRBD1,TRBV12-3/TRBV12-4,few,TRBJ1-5,CASSSRDRGLQPQHF,TGTGCCAGCAGTTCCCGGGACAGGGGGCTTCAGCCCCAGCATTTT
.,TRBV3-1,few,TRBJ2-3,CASSANTDTQYF,TGTGCCAGCAGCGCAAATACAGATACGCAGTATTTT
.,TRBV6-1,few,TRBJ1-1,CASSEIRATNTEAFF,TGTGCCAGCAGTGAAATACGGGCAACGAACACTGAAGCTTTCTTT
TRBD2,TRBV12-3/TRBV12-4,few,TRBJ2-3,CASSLRSGGSDTQYF,TGTGCCAGCAGTTTAAGGTCGGGGGGGTCAGATACGCAGTATTTT
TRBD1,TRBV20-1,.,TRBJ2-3,CSARRARPGQVTDTQYF,TGCAGTGCTAGACGAGCGAGACCGGGACAGGTCACAGATACGCAGTATTTT
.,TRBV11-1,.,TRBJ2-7,CASTEGLGAYEQYF,TGTGCCAGCACCGAAGGGCTGGGAGCCTACGAGCAGTACTTC
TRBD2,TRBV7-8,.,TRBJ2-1,CASSELGGLAGREQFF,TGTGCCAGCAGCGAACTTGGGGGACTAGCGGGAAGGGAGCAGTTCTTC
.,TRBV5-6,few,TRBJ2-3,CASSLLRQGTDTQYF,TGTGCCAGCAGCTTACTCCGGCAGGGAACAGATACGCAGTATTTT
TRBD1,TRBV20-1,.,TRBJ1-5,CSARPGTALQYSNQPQHF,TGCAGTGCTAGGCCCGGGACAGCCTTACAATATAGCAATCAGCCCCAGCATTTT
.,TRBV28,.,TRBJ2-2,CASSLPDWTNTGELFF,TGTGCCAGCAGTTTACCTGACTGGACGAACACCGGGGAGCTGTTTTTT
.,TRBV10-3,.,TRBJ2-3,CAISAQGRTDTQYF,TGTGCCATCAGTGCCCAGGGCCGCACAGATACGCAGTATTTT
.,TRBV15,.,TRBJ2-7,CATSRDRISGGVYEQYF,TGTGCCACCAGCAGAGATCGTATTTCTGGGGGCGTCTACGAGCAGTACTTC
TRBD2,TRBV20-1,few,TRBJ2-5,CSARDRLAGEFGTQYF,TGCAGTGCTAGAGATAGGCTAGCGGGAGAATTCGGGACCCAGTACTTC
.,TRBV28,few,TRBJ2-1,CASSSQTVPSHNEQFF,TGTGCCAGCAGTTCTCAGACCGTTCCTTCCCACAATGAGCAGTTCTTC
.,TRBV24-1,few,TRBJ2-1,CATSEAGTLNNEQFF,TGTGCCACCAGTGAAGCCGGGACTTTAAACAATGAGCAGTTCTTC